A selection of T cell receptor beta chains follows, all from one sample in a study of T cells after yellow fever vaccination. A single record per CDR3 protein comes from TCRdb applying MiXCR to the 5' RACE reads. This sample yields tens of thousands of distinct CDR3 sequences, of which approximately 3.5% are seen a single time; around 0.95% belongs to the top ten. The source material was PBMCs, either bulk or a sorted T-cell subset (CD4+, CD8+, memory, or dextramer-sorted; not recorded which), sampled 45 days after the first yellow fever vaccination. The source of these receptors is a man aged 18 to 29 who received the YFV17D yellow fever vaccine. Each CDR3 is given with its conserved first and last residue. The D gene is left open where the match is weak. Only some rows state a clone size, as once, few, many or a class for expanded clones.

>TRBD1|TRBV5-4|many|TRBJ1-2
TGTGCCAGCAGCGCGGACAGGGGGCGAGTTCCTGGCTACACCTTC
CASSADRGRVPGYTF
>-|TRBV4-1|many|TRBJ1-6
TGCGCCAGCAGCCGGTACAGGGTGAATAATTCACCCCTCCACTTT
CASSRYRVNNSPLHF
>-|TRBV18|many|TRBJ2-5
TGTGCCAGCTCACCCTCACTACCCCCAGAGACCCAGTACTTC
CASSPSLPPETQYF
>TRBD1|TRBV19|-|TRBJ2-7
TGTGCCAGTAGCAACAGGGGCGGATACGAGCAGTACTTC
CASSNRGGYEQYF
>TRBD2|TRBV20-1|many|TRBJ2-3
TGCAGTGCGGATACGGGGGGGCCCCAGTATTTT
CSADTGGPQYF
>TRBD2|TRBV20-1|many|TRBJ2-1
TGCAGTGCTAGAGATCAGAGCGGGGGGGCCAATGAGCAGTTCTTC
CSARDQSGGANEQFF
>TRBD2|TRBV7-2|many|TRBJ2-1
TGTGCCAGCAGCCCCGCGGGGGACGAGCAGTTCTTC
CASSPAGDEQFF
>-|TRBV12-3/TRBV12-4|many|TRBJ1-4
TGTGCCAGCAGTGGTGGAGGGCTGAGTTTTACTAATGAAAAACTGTTTTTT
CASSGGGLSFTNEKLFF
>TRBD2|TRBV7-2|many|TRBJ2-3
TGTGCCAGCAGCGCCTTAGCGGGAGACGCAGATACGCAGTATTTT
CASSALAGDADTQYF
>-|TRBV6-2/TRBV6-3|many|TRBJ2-2
TGTGCCAGCAGCCTTAGGGGGGGTGTCAGCGGGGAGCTGTTTTTT
CASSLRGGVSGELFF
>-|TRBV4-1|many|TRBJ1-5
TGCGCCAGCAGCCAACTACTTAGGGTGCGGGCAGCCGTCAATCAGCCCCAGCATTTT
CASSQLLRVRAAVNQPQHF
>-|TRBV10-3|many|TRBJ2-3
TGTGCCATCTCGCCCCGTGGGGTTGTGAATACGCAGTATTTT
CAISPRGVVNTQYF
>-|TRBV5-1|many|TRBJ1-1
TGCGCCAGCAGCTTGGAAGGGGGAATTACTGAAGCTTTCTTT
CASSLEGGITEAFF
>-|TRBV3-1|many|TRBJ1-5
TGTGCCAGCAGCCAAGCTAGGGGGGGCAATCAGCCCCAGCATTTT
CASSQARGGNQPQHF
>-|TRBV20-1|medium-sized|TRBJ1-5
TGCAGTGCCATGACAGGTTATCAGCCCCAGCATTTT
CSAMTGYQPQHF
>-|TRBV3-1|many|TRBJ2-2
TGTGCCAGCAGCTATGGGACCGGGGAGCTGTTTTTT
CASSYGTGELFF
>TRBD1|TRBV20-1|many|TRBJ1-1
TGCAGTGCTACCTACCGACAGGGGCCGGTGAACACTGAAGCTTTCTTT
CSATYRQGPVNTEAFF
>-|TRBV6-6|many|TRBJ2-4
TGTGCCAGCAGTTACGGTAGTCGGTTCGCTCAGTACTTC
CASSYGSRFAQYF
>-|TRBV21-1|many|TRBJ1-1
TGTGCCAGCAGCAAAGTCAGTGAAGCTTTCTTT
CASSKVSEAFF
>-|TRBV28|many|TRBJ1-1
TGTGCCAGCGGGAGAGACAGTCCTGAAGCTTTCTTT
CASGRDSPEAFF
>-|TRBV10-3|many|TRBJ2-7
TGTGCCATCAGTGAGACCCAGGGAGCCCACGAGCAGTACTTC
CAISETQGAHEQYF
>-|TRBV11-2|many|TRBJ1-2
TGTGCCAGCACCAATTGGGCAGAGGGCTACACCTTC
CASTNWAEGYTF
>TRBD2|TRBV6-1|many|TRBJ2-7
TGTGCCAGCAGCCGTAGCGGGGGGGCGGCCTACGAGCAGTACTTC
CASSRSGGAAYEQYF
>-|TRBV5-5|-|TRBJ1-1
TGTGCCAGCAGCTCGCTTTCAGGCACTGAAGCTTTCTTT
CASSSLSGTEAFF
>TRBD1|TRBV11-2|many|TRBJ1-6
TGTGCCAGCAGCTTAGAAAGCCAGGGGGCTTGGTATTCACCCCTCCACTTT
CASSLESQGAWYSPLHF
>TRBD1|TRBV7-2|many|TRBJ2-7
TGTGCCAGCAGCATACGGACAGGGTTCAACTACGAGCAGTACTTC
CASSIRTGFNYEQYF